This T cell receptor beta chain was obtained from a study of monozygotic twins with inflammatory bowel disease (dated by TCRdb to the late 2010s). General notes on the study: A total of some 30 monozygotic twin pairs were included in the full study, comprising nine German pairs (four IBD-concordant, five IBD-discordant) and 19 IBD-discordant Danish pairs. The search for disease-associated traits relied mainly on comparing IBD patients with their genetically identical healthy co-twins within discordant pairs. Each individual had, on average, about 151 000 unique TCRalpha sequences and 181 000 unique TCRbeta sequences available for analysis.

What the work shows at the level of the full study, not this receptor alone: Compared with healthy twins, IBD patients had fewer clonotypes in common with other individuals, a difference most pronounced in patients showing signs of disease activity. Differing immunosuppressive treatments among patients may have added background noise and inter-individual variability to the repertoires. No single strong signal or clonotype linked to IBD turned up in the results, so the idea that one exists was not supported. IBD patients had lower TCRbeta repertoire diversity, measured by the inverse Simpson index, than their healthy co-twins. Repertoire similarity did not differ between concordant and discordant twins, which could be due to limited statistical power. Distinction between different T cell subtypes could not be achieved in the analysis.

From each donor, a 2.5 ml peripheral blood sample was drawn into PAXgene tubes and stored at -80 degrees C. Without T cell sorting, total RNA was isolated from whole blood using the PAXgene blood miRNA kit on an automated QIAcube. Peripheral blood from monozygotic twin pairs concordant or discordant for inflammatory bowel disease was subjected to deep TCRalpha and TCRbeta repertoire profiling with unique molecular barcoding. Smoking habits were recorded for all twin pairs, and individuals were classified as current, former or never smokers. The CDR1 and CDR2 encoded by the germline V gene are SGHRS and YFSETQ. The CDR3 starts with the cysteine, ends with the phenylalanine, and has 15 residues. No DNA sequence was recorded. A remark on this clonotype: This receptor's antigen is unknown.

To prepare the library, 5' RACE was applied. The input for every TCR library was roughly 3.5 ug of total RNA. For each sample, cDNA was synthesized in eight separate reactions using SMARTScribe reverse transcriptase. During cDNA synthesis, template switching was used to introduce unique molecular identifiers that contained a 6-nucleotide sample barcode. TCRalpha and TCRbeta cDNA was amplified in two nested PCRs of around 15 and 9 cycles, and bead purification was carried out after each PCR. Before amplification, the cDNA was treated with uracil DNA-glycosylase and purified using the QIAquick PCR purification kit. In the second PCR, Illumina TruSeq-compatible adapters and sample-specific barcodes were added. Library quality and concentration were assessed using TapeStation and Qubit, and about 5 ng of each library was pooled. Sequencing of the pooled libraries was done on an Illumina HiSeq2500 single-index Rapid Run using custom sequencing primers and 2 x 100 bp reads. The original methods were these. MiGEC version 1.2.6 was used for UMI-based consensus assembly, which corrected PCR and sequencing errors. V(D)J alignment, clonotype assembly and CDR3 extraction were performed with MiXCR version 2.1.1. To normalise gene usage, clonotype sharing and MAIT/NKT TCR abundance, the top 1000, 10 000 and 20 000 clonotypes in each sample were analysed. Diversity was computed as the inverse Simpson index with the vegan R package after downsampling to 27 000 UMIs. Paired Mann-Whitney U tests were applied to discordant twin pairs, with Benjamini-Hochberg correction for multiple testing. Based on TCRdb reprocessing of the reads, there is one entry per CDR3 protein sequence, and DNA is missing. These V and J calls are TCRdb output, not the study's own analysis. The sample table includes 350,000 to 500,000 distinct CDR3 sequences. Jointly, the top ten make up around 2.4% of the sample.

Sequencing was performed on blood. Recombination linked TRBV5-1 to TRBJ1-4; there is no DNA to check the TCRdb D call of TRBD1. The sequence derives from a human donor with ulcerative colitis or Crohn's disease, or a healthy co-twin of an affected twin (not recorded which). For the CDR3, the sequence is CASSLGDSANEKLFF. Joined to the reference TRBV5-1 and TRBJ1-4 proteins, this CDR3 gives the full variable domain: KAGVTQTPRYLIKTRGQQVTLSCSPISGHRSVSWYQQTPGQGLQFLFEYFSETQRNKGNFPGRFSGRQFSNSRSEMNVSTLELGDSALYLCASSLGDSANEKLFFGSGTQLSVL.